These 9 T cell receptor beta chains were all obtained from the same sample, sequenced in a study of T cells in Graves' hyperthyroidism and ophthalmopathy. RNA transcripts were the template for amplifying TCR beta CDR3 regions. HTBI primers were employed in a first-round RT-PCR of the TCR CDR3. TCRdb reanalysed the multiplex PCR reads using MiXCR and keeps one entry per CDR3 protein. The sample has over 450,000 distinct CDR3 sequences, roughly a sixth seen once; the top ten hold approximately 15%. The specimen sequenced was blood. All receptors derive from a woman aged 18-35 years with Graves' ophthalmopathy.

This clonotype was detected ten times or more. CDR3 residues: CASSLGWVREGLTDTQYF. The CDR3 nucleotides are TGTGCCAGCAGCTTAGGCTGGGTGCGGGAGGGCCTGACAGATACGCAGTATTTT. The rearrangement uses TRBV7-2 and TRBJ2-3, with 9 bases lining up with TRBD2. After removal of 1 base from V and 3 bases from J, the junction contained 11 bases not matched to a gene. The CDR3 totals 18 residues. CDR1 and CDR2 from the germline V gene are SGHTA and FQGNSA.

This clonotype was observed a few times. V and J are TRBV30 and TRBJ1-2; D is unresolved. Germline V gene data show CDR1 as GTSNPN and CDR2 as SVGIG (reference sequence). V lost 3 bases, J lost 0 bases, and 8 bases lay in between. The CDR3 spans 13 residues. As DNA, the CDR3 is TGTGCCTGGAGGGGCGCTCCTAACTATGGCTACACCTTC. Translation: CAWRGAPNYGYTF. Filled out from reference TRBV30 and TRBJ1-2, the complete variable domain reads SQTIHQWPATLVQPVGSPLSLECTVEGTSNPNLYWYRQAAGRGLQLLFYSVGIGQISSEVPQNLSASRPQDRQFILSSKKLLLSDSGFYLCAWRGAPNYGYTFGSGTRLTVV.

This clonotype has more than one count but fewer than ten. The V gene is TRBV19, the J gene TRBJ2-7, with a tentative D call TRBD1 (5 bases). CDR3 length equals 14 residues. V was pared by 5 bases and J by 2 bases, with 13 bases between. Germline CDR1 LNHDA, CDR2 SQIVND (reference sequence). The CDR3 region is CASSFRVATYEQYF. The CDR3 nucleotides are TGTGCCAGTAGTTTCAGGGTTGCTACCTACGAGCAGTACTTC.

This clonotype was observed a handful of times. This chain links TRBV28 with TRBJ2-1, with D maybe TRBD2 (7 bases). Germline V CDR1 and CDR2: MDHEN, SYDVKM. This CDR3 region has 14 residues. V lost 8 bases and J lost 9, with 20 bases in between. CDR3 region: CASAVGGGGGEQFF. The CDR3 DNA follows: TGTGCCAGCGCCGTGGGAGGGGGTGGAGGTGAGCAGTTCTTC.

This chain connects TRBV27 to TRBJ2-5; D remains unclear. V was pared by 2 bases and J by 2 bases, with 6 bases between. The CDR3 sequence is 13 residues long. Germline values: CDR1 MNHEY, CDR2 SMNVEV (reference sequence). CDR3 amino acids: CASSLRRQETQYF. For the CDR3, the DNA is TGTGCCAGCAGTTTACGTAGACAAGAGACCCAGTACTTC.

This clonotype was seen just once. Here the CDR3 reads CAWNSAGLAGGPSSYEQYF. CDR3 DNA: TGTGCCTGGAACTCAGCGGGACTAGCGGGAGGGCCGAGCTCCTACGAGCAGTACTTC. The chain couples TRBV30 to TRBJ2-7, with TRBD2 identical over 16 bases. The CDR3 is 19 residues long. V was pared by 4 bases and J by 0 bases, with 12 bases of the junction left unmatched. Germline CDR1 reads GTSNPN; CDR2 reads SVGIG (reference sequence).

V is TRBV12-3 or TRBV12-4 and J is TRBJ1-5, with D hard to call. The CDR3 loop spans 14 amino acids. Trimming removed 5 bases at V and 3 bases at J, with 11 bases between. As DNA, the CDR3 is TGTGCCAGCAGTCGGACGGAGGCCAATCAGCCCCAGCATTTT. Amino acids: CASSRTEANQPQHF.

The DNA for the CDR3 is TGTGCCAGCGGACAGGGGCTTACAGATACGCAGTATTTT. It is translated as CASGQGLTDTQYF. This chain links TRBV27 with TRBJ2-3; 9 positions match TRBD1. V shed 8 bases and J 3 bases; nucleotides not matched to a gene: 3. There are 13 residues in the CDR3. Per germline, CDR1 MNHEY and CDR2 SMNVEV (reference sequence).

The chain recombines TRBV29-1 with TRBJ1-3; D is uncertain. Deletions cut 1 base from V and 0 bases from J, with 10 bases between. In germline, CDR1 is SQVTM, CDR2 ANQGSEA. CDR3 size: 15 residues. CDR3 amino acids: CSVEGRLSSGNTIYF. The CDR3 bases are TGCAGCGTTGAAGGTCGCCTTAGCTCTGGAAACACCATATATTTT.